This is a list of T cell receptor beta chains from one sample in a study of shared clonotypes between healthy human individuals. Only in-frame clones appear in the TCRdb table, and some are missing; sequencing was by immunoSEQ multiplex PCR. This table has 550,000 to 700,000 clones, roughly 73% appearing once. The source material was memory CD4+ T cells sorted from blood. Receptors originate from a woman in her twenties or thirties in good health. CDR3s leave out the opening cysteine and the closing phenylalanine or tryptophan. Each record gives: CDR3 length, J gene, V gene, CDR3 protein.

cdr3_length: 14
j_call: TRBJ2-6
v_call: TRBV30
cdr3_aa: AWRSGRASGANVLT

cdr3_length: 13
j_call: TRBJ2-3
v_call: TRBV7-9
cdr3_aa: ASSLLSGRTDTQY

cdr3_length: 13
j_call: TRBJ2-3
v_call: TRBV6-5
cdr3_aa: ASSYSGEGTDTQY

cdr3_length: 12
j_call: TRBJ1-2
v_call: TRBV6-5
cdr3_aa: ASSYSTLGGGYT

cdr3_length: 11
j_call: TRBJ1-4
v_call: TRBV4-2
cdr3_aa: ASSQETKTELF

cdr3_length: 13
j_call: TRBJ2-2
v_call: TRBV28
cdr3_aa: ASSLTQAQTGELF

cdr3_length: 12
j_call: TRBJ1-4
v_call: TRBV5-1
cdr3_aa: ASSMTGGDEKLF

cdr3_length: 12
j_call: TRBJ2-5
v_call: TRBV7-2
cdr3_aa: ASSSGTLRETQY

cdr3_length: 15
j_call: TRBJ1-3
v_call: TRBV28
cdr3_aa: ASSVPTLASSGNTIY

cdr3_length: 12
j_call: TRBJ1-6
v_call: TRBV5-1
cdr3_aa: ASSSGLDNSPLH

cdr3_length: 11
j_call: TRBJ2-5
v_call: TRBV5-1
cdr3_aa: ASSLEGQGTRY

cdr3_length: 14
j_call: TRBJ2-5
v_call: TRBV15
cdr3_aa: ATSFSTGRPRETQY

cdr3_length: 14
j_call: TRBJ2-3
v_call: TRBV28
cdr3_aa: ASSPLLGGEMSTQY

cdr3_length: 13
j_call: TRBJ2-7
v_call: TRBV2
cdr3_aa: ASRADRPRSYEQY

cdr3_length: 12
j_call: TRBJ1-2
v_call: TRBV5-1
cdr3_aa: ASSLDRAEYGYT